Included here is one T cell receptor beta chain sequence, with context. The antigen is not known. The data derive from a study of cytomegalovirus exposure and HLA in healthy donors. Whole-study results and caveats: HLA alleles showed associations with 15,000 to 20,000 TCR beta sequences in a later analysis, at a 0.05 false discovery rate.

The study ran its PCR with 60 Vbeta and 13 Jbeta primers. Data came from immunoSEQ multiplex PCR; TCRdb stores just in-frame clones and leaves some out. This sample lists 130,000 or so clones; its ten largest clones have approximately 1.7%. V lost 1 base to trimming and J lost 0 bases; unmatched junction nucleotides: 11. The germline gives CDR1 SGHTA, CDR2 FQGTGA. There are 19 residues in the CDR3. Source material: PBMCs. This chain links TRBV7-3 with TRBJ2-3; 9 nucleotides align to TRBD2. The TCR comes from a man aged 18 to 30 in good health and CMV-seronegative. The CDR3 loop reads CASSLISFGLAPSTDTQYF. The CDR3, as DNA: TGTGCCAGCAGCTTAATCTCCTTCGGACTAGCGCCGAGCACAGATACGCAGTATTTT.